Below, 20 T cell receptor beta chains from the same sample are listed, as sequenced in a study of siplizumab effects on memory and regulatory T cells. Method: immunoSEQ multiplex PCR; TCRdb's copy keeps in-frame clones and lacks some. The sample has 70,000 or so clones, about 89% seen once. Sequenced sample: CD8+ T cells sorted from blood. The source is a human donor in good health.

The V call is TRBV4-1, the J call TRBJ2-7; D gene unclear. The V and J ends lost 4 bases and 4 bases respectively, with 11 bases between them. The CDR3 sequence is 13 residues long. In germline, CDR1 is MGHRA, CDR2 YSYEKL. The CDR3 spells CASSPGSGYEQYF. The DNA of the CDR3 is TGCGCCAGCAGCCCCGGCTCGGGTTACGAGCAGTACTTC.

CDR3 sequence: CASSTGLAWTDTQYF. In DNA, the CDR3 is TGTGCCAGCAGTACCGGACTAGCCTGGACAGATACGCAGTATTTT. The V gene is TRBV6-6, the J gene TRBJ2-3, with 8 bases identical to TRBD2. V lost 5 bases, J lost 3 bases, and 7 bases stayed unmatched. This CDR3 has 15 residues. Germline CDR1 is MNHNY and CDR2 is SVGAGI (reference sequence).

The gene calls are TRBV2 and TRBJ2-1, with D tentatively TRBD1 (7 bases). Trimming left V 4 bases short and J 7 bases short, with 17 bases between. Per germline, CDR1 SNHLY and CDR2 FYNNEI. The CDR3 extends over 15 amino acids. CDR3 sequence (DNA): TGTGCCAGCAGTGGGGCGGGACAGCGGTCTAATGAGCAGTTCTTC. This codes for CASSGAGQRSNEQFF.

The chain couples TRBV5-8 to TRBJ2-7, with 11 bases matching TRBD1. V lost 4 bases, J lost 3 bases, and 9 bases stayed unmatched. The CDR3 runs 16 residues. CDR1 SGHTS and CDR2 YDEGEE come from the germline V gene. This chain's CDR3 is CASSATWTGGVYEQYF. The CDR3 coding sequence is TGTGCCAGCAGCGCCACCTGGACAGGGGGCGTCTACGAGCAGTACTTC. Full variable domain (missing parts from reference TRBV5-8 and TRBJ2-7): EAGVTQSPTHLIKTRGQQATLRCSPISGHTSVYWYQQALGLGLQFLLWYDEGEERNRGNFPPRFSGRQFPNYSSELNVNALELEDSALYLCASSATWTGGVYEQYFGPGTRLTVT.

This clone occurred a few times. This sequence joins TRBV12-5 and TRBJ1-1; D might be TRBD1 (5 bases). The CDR3 covers 13 residues. V lost 7 bases and J 1 base, leaving 10 bases between the germline ends. The germline gives CDR1 LGHNT, CDR2 FRNRAP. CDR3 in DNA: TGTGCTAGTGCCCCTGGGGGGAACACTGAAGCTTTCTTT. It encodes CASAPGGNTEAFF.

The CDR3 DNA follows: TGTGCCAGCAGTAAGCGGACAGGGGCAAAAGAGACCCAGTACTTC. This codes for CASSKRTGAKETQYF. J is TRBJ2-5 and V is TRBV27, with 9 positions matching TRBD1. Trimming took 5 bases from V and 3 from J; bases not matched to a gene: 7. The CDR3 is 15 residues long. CDR1 is MNHEY, CDR2 SMNVEV, per germline (reference sequence).

The chain uses TRBV25-1 and TRBJ1-2; no reliable D call. With 10 bases removed from V and 3 bases from J, the gap between germline ends came to 15 bases. This CDR3 is built from 13 residues. Germline loops: CDR1 MGHDK, CDR2 SYGVNS. The CDR3: CATCPEDYYGYTF. CDR3 bases: TGTGCCACCTGCCCTGAGGACTACTATGGCTACACCTTC.

This clone was picked up a small number of times. The V gene is TRBV27, the J gene TRBJ2-7, with 7 bases matching TRBD2. This CDR3 spans 15 amino acids. Trimming cost V 0 bases and J 7 bases; bases outside gene matches: 9. The germline CDR1 and CDR2 sequences are MNHEY and SMNVEV (reference sequence). The CDR3 reads CASSLSGAGVGEQYF. The CDR3 nucleotides are TGTGCCAGCAGTTTATCTGGTGCGGGAGTAGGTGAGCAGTACTTC.

This clone was seen only once. The rearrangement uses TRBV18 and TRBJ2-1, with 13 nucleotides matching TRBD2. V shed 0 bases and J 5 bases; nucleotides not matched to a gene: 4. CDR1 and CDR2 (germline): KGHSH, LQKENI. This CDR3 has 17 residues. The CDR3 loop reads CASSPPGLAGVHNEQFF. The CDR3 nucleotides are TGTGCCAGCTCACCACCTGGACTAGCGGGAGTCCACAATGAGCAGTTCTTC.

This sequence joins TRBV6-1 and TRBJ2-7, with D unclear. This CDR3 is built from 14 residues. Trimming cost V 7 bases and J 2 bases, with 15 bases left between them. Germline V gene lookup returns CDR1 MNHNS and CDR2 SASEGT. The CDR3: CASKVTGPTYEQYF. The CDR3 coding sequence is TGTGCCAGCAAGGTCACTGGACCAACCTACGAGCAGTACTTC.

The chain employs TRBV18 and TRBJ2-1; weak D call: TRBD1 (5 bases). The V and J ends lost 3 bases and 6 bases respectively, with 6 bases between them. Per germline, CDR1 KGHSH and CDR2 LQKENI. The CDR3 loop spans 12 amino acids. CDR3 nucleotides: TGTGCCAGCTCACCGACAGTCAATGAGCAGTTCTTC. Its translation is CASSPTVNEQFF.

The gene calls are TRBV14 and TRBJ2-7; 15 bases match TRBD2. CDR1 is SGHDN, CDR2 FVKESK, per germline. V was clipped by 0 bases and J by 7 bases; unmatched bases: 10. The CDR3 has 18 amino acids. For the CDR3, the DNA is TGTGCCAGCAGCCAAGATTGGTGGACTAGCGGGGGGGCCGGGGAGCAGTACTTC. This gives the protein CASSQDWWTSGGAGEQYF. Full variable domain (missing parts from reference TRBV14 and TRBJ2-7): EAGVTQFPSHSVIEKGQTVTLRCDPISGHDNLYWYRRVMGKEIKFLLHFVKESKQDESGMPNNRFLAERTGGTYSTLKVQPAELEDSGVYFCASSQDWWTSGGAGEQYFGPGTRLTVT.

This chain links TRBV5-4 with TRBJ2-7; a possible D gene is TRBD1 (6 bases). CDR3 length: 16 amino acids. V was pared by 4 bases and J by 0 bases, with 17 bases between. The germline V gene encodes CDR1 SGHNT and CDR2 YYREEE (reference sequence). The CDR3 region has the DNA TGTGCCAGCAGCAGGGAAGGGGGAGCACTCTCCTACGAGCAGTACTTC. Its translation is CASSREGGALSYEQYF.

This sequence joins TRBV2 and TRBJ1-1; possible D gene TRBD1, 5 bases. The germline gives CDR1 SNHLY, CDR2 FYNNEI. This CDR3 is built from 15 residues. V lost 4 bases and J 6 bases, leaving 18 bases between the germline ends. CDR3: CASSGAGDVGSEAFF. In DNA, the CDR3 is TGTGCCAGCAGTGGGGCGGGGGACGTTGGGTCTGAAGCTTTCTTT.

The chain's CDR3 is CASSQFYGTPSNQPQHF. CDR3 nucleotides: TGTGCCAGCAGCCAATTTTATGGGACTCCTAGCAATCAGCCCCAGCATTTT. V usage is TRBV16 and J usage is TRBJ1-5, with D possibly TRBD1 on 5 matching bases. Germline V gene data show CDR1 as KGHSY and CDR2 as FQNENV. V gave up 1 base and J gave up 0 bases, with 13 bases separating them. The CDR3 runs to 17 residues.

The V and J genes are TRBV5-4 and TRBJ2-1; D is possibly TRBD2 (6 bases). This CDR3 contains 14 residues. Germline assignment: CDR1 SGHNT and CDR2 YYREEE (reference sequence). The germline V and J ends were trimmed by 4 bases and 5 bases, with 13 bases remaining between them. The CDR3 DNA reads as TGTGCCAGCAGCGGGCCCGGCGGGGACAATGAGCAGTTCTTC. Translating it yields CASSGPGGDNEQFF.

This clone showed up just a few times. V usage is TRBV9 and J usage is TRBJ2-7; D remains ambiguous. Germline CDR1 reads SGDLS; CDR2 reads YYNGEE. The V gene lost 4 bases and the J gene lost 1 base, with 15 bases spanning the gap. The CDR3 totals 15 residues. CDR3 nucleotides: TGTGCCAGCAGCACCAGCTATTCAGCTTCCTACGAGCAGTACTTC. It encodes CASSTSYSASYEQYF.

V usage is TRBV19 and J usage is TRBJ2-7; TRBD1 matches at 7 bases. Germline V lookup: CDR1 LNHDA, CDR2 SQIVND (reference sequence). The CDR3 sequence is 14 residues long. V gave up 4 bases and J gave up 3 bases; unmatched junction bases: 6. Here the CDR3 reads CASSNRDRNYEQYF. The CDR3 nucleotides are TGTGCCAGTAGTAACCGGGACAGAAACTACGAGCAGTACTTC.

The CDR3 protein is CASSYSPLLESYEQYF. The CDR3 DNA reads as TGTGCCAGCAGTTACTCGCCATTACTAGAAAGCTACGAGCAGTACTTC. The chain has TRBV6-6 and TRBJ2-7; a weak D match, TRBD2 (5 bases). Germline CDR1 MNHNY, CDR2 SVGAGI (reference sequence). V lost 0 bases and J 3 bases, leaving 15 bases between the germline ends. CDR3 length: 16 residues.

As regards this clone: One end of the junction is discordant with germline, which a read error may explain. The chain is built from TRBV18 and TRBJ1-5; 10 bases agree with TRBD1. Germline CDR1 reads KGHSH; CDR2 reads LQKENI. This CDR3 is built from 15 residues. CDR3 protein: CASSAGTGVVMPSDF. In DNA form, the CDR3 reads TGTGCCAGCTCAGCCGGGACAGGGGTCGTAATGCCCAGCGATTTT.